These T cell receptor beta chains were read from a single sample in a study of shared clonotypes between healthy human individuals. The method was immunoSEQ multiplex PCR; TCRdb's version includes in-frame clones alone and lacks a portion of them. This table has approximately 250,000 clones, under 80% appearing once. Sequencing was performed on memory CD4+ T cells sorted from blood. The receptors shown here come from a man in his thirties or forties in good health. Both conserved end residues are part of each CDR3. The order of the fields is J gene, V gene, CDR3 protein.

TRBJ2-1 TRBV10-3 CAIKGSSYNEQFF
TRBJ2-5 TRBV27 CASSSEQVPQETQYF
TRBJ2-1 TRBV11-2 CASSSGQGGNEQFF
TRBJ2-2 TRBV7-9 CASSFRTGGTGELFF
TRBJ2-1 TRBV5-4 CASSLGGRASMMQFF
TRBJ2-2 TRBV2 CASSVRGTSGNTGELFF
TRBJ2-1 TRBV5-1 CASSLMTLGNEQFF
TRBJ2-3 TRBV9 CASSVTGSGADTQYF
TRBJ2-1 TRBV7-9 CASSPHRLAGPHNEQFF
TRBJ2-2 TRBV7-2 CASSMTGAGELFF
TRBJ2-1 TRBV7-8 CASSHRGSSYNEQFF
TRBJ1-2 TRBV5-1 CASSLKDRGANYGYTF
TRBJ2-1 TRBV7-3 CASSSWPPNEQFF
TRBJ2-1 TRBV29-1 CSVEAAGLAENEQFF
TRBJ2-7 TRBV5-1 CASSLVRGEGGEQYF
TRBJ1-1 TRBV7-8 CASSRKSNSQANTEAFF
TRBJ1-2 TRBV25-1 CASSDVGRGDGYTF
TRBJ1-4 TRBV28 CASSSPWDGNEKLFF
TRBJ2-1 TRBV5-6 CASSLGGRFNEQFF
TRBJ2-2 TRBV7-2 CASSLNGSPTGELFF
TRBJ2-3 TRBV6-4 CASSSKRTTRDGHTDTQYF
TRBJ2-5 TRBV18 CASSQGADETQYF
TRBJ2-6 TRBV15 CATSRGYSGTSGSPGANVLTF
TRBJ2-1 TRBV5-1 CASSLVGGDGYNEQFF
TRBJ1-2 TRBV28 CASRPEYPHGYTF
TRBJ2-1 TRBV7-9 CASSFDSNEQFF
TRBJ1-4 TRBV7-9 CASSLALPERDRKLFF
TRBJ2-1 TRBV2 CASSYIPGLAGGEQFF
TRBJ1-2 TRBV10-1 CASSERQVGHYGYTF
TRBJ2-5 TRBV29-1 CSVERASGAQYF
TRBJ2-7 TRBV25-1 CASSVVYEQYF
TRBJ2-1 TRBV10-2 CASRMPGGQDEQFF
TRBJ2-2 TRBV7-3 CASSSIGGRTGELFF
TRBJ2-3 TRBV6-5 CASSLQGRDTDTQYF
TRBJ2-7 TRBV18 CASSEAGTYEQYF
TRBJ2-7 TRBV2 CASSPTSGRASDEQYF
TRBJ1-4 TRBV5-4 CASSPTTGVGEKLFF
TRBJ2-5 TRBV18 CASSPTPATGIKTQYF
TRBJ1-1 TRBV5-1 CASSLRAAGLMNTEAFF
TRBJ2-1 TRBV10-3 CAISGLSTSSYNEQFF
TRBJ1-1 TRBV7-9 CASSLATEAFF